The T cell receptor (beta chain) under discussion was sequenced for a study of shared clonotypes between healthy human individuals. The overall study: The study drew on two women and a few men aged 18 to 49 as donors. Every donor yielded three CD4 naive, three CD4 memory, two CD8 naive and one CD8 memory plate.

On this clone itself: The antigen remains undetermined.

Broader study findings: On the whole, naive subsets had larger estimated richness than memory subsets had. Sampling was confined to blood; repertoires within tissues likely differ.

Generated by immunoSEQ multiplex PCR, the TCRdb table keeps only in-frame clones and is missing some. Counted here are millions of clones, around 94% occurring once; the ten biggest clones make up around 0.14%. The CDR3 has 17 amino acids. Looked up from germline, CDR1 is LNHDA and CDR2 is SQIVND (reference sequence). V dropped 1 base and J dropped 0 bases, with 13 bases sitting between them. The source of this sequence is a man aged 18 to 35 in good health. The source material was naive CD4+ T cells sorted from blood. Subset denoted: CD45RA+ positively selected. This sequence joins TRBV19 and TRBJ1-3; D gene unclear. Here the CDR3 DNA reads TGTGCCAGTAGTATAGTCCCAGGCCTATACTCTGGAAACACCATATATTTT. Translated, it gives CASSIVPGLYSGNTIYF.